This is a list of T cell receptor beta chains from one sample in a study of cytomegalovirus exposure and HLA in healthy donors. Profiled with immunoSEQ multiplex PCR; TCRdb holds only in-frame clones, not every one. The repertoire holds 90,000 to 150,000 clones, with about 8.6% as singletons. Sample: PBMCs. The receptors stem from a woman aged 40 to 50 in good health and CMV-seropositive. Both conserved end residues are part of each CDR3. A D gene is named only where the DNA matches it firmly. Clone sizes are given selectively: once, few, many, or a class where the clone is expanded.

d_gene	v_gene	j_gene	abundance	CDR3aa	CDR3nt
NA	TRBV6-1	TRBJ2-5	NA	CASSEIRAGARQETQYF	TGTGCCAGCAGTGAAATTAGGGCGGGGGCCAGGCAAGAGACCCAGTACTTC
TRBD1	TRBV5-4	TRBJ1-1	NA	CASREKPGTGVGNTEAFF	TGTGCCAGCAGAGAAAAGCCCGGGACAGGGGTAGGGAACACTGAAGCTTTCTTT
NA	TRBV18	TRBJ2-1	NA	CASSPGLALNEQFF	TGTGCCAGCTCACCCGGACTGGCGCTAAATGAGCAGTTCTTC
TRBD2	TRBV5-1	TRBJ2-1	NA	CASSPVTSGLGSYNEQFF	TGCGCCAGCAGCCCCGTGACTAGCGGGTTGGGCTCCTACAATGAGCAGTTCTTC
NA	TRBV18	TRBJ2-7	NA	CASSPPSRYEQYF	TGTGCCAGCTCACCACCGAGCCGGTACGAGCAGTACTTC
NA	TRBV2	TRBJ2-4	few	CASSEEGAKNIQYF	TGTGCCAGCAGTGAGGAGGGGGCCAAAAACATTCAGTACTTC
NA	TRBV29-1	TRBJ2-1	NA	CSVEEGGVDNEQFF	TGCAGCGTTGAAGAGGGGGGAGTAGATAATGAGCAGTTCTTC
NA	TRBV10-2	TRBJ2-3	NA	CATTPGISNTQYF	TGCGCCACCACCCCCGGGATATCAAATACGCAGTATTTT
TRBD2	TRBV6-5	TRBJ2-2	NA	CASSYGTSGGGGELFF	TGTGCCAGCAGTTACGGGACTAGCGGGGGCGGCGGGGAGCTGTTTTTT
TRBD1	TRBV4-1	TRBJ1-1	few	CASSGQGVAFF	TGCGCCAGCAGCGGACAGGGGGTGGCTTTCTTT
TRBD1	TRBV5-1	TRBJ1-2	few	CASSLGDRDYGYTF	TGCGCCAGCAGCTTGGGGGACAGGGACTATGGCTACACCTTC